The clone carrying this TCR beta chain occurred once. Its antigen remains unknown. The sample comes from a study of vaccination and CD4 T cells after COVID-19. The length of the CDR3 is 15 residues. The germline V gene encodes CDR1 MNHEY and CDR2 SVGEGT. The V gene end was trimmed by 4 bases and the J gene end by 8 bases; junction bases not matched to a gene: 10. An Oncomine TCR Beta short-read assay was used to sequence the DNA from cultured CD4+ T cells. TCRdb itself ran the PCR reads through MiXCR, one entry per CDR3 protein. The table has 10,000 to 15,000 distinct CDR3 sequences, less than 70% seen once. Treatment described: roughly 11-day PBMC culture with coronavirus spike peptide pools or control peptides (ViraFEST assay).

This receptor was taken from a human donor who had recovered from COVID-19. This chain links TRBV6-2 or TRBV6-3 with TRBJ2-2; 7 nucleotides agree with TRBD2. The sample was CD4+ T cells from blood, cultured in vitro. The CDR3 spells CASSSAGLVYGELFF. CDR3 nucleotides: TGTGCCAGCAGTTCCGCAGGACTAGTTTATGGGGAGCTGTTTTTT.